This TCR beta chain was recovered during a study of T cells after yellow fever vaccination. Looking at the study overall: Each low-cell-number fraction was prepared by means of SMART-Seq v4 Ultra Low Input. Study outcomes and limitations: Clonotypes appearing in both CD4 and CD8 compartments existed, and their share was small.

The ends lost 4 bases at V and 0 bases at J; junction bases unmatched: 3. The germline V gene encodes CDR1 SGHRS and CDR2 YFSETQ. The CDR3 runs 16 residues. This clonotype was counted ten times or more. Antigen: not known. TCRdb reanalysed the 5' RACE reads using MiXCR and keeps one entry per CDR3 protein. The data contain 100,000 to 150,000 distinct CDR3 sequences, about 8.8% of them seen just once; the ten biggest clones take up 40%. Sequenced here: CD8+ T cells sorted from PBMCs, sampled on the day of the yellow fever booster vaccination. This chain links TRBV5-1 with TRBJ2-7; 14 bases line up with TRBD2. The TCR was taken from a man between 18 and 29 years old who received the YFV17D yellow fever vaccine. CDR3 coding DNA: TGCGCCAGCAGCGGGGGACTAGCGGGGGCCTCCTACGAGCAGTACTTC. Translated: CASSGGLAGASYEQYF.